This T cell receptor (beta chain) is from a study of CXCR3-negative and CXCR3-positive naive CD8 T cells. This CDR3 contains 11 residues. In germline, CDR1 is SGHVS, CDR2 FQNEAQ. Study-wide results and caveats: CXCR3-negative naive cells had less hydrophobic TRB CDR3s than did CXCR3-positive naive cells.

Regarding this clonotype: Its target is not known.

The method, 5' RACE with UMI labels, was used to prepare the TRB cDNA libraries. No DNA is given; TCRdb re-called the 5' RACE reads and lists each CDR3 protein once. Its table lists some 130,000 distinct CDR3 sequences. The rearrangement uses TRBV7-8 and TRBJ2-1. Sequenced sample: naive CXCR3+ CD8+ T cells from blood. Indicated subset: CD45RO-CCR7+CD27+CD95- naive CD8+ T cells expressing CXCR3 (TNR3+). The receptor was isolated from a human donor in good health. Some clones in this sample may be carry-over from other donors' samples. The CDR3 reads CASSPSYEQFF. Filled out from reference TRBV7-8 and TRBJ2-1, the complete variable domain reads GAGVSQSPRYKVAKRGQDVALRCDPISGHVSLFWYQQALGQGPEFLTYFQNEAQLDKSGLPSDRFFAERPEGSVSTLKIQRTQQEDSAVYLCASSPSYEQFFGPGTRLTVL.